This T cell receptor (beta chain) was documented in a study of shared clonotypes between healthy human individuals. As for the study in general: The donor pool was made up of two women and a few men aged 18 to 49. Study conclusions and caveats: Shared clonotypes across all four donors exceeded non-shared ones in generation probability.

This clone appeared a single time. Its antigen is unknown. Between the trimmed V and J ends, which lost 4 bases and 3 bases, there was a span of 6 bases. In germline, CDR1 is MGHDK, CDR2 SYGVNS. The CDR3 loop spans 12 amino acids. Clones were read by immunoSEQ multiplex PCR, and TCRdb kept only the in-frame ones, dropping some. Here the sample spans fewer than 1.4 million clones, around 82% being singletons. The sample was memory CD4+ T cells from PBMCs. Subset meaning: CD45RA-negative fraction. This clonotype originated in a man younger than 30 in good health. Some clones in this sample may be carry-over from other donors' samples. J is TRBJ1-2 and V is TRBV25-1; D unresolved. CDR3 loop: CASSVGDYGYTF. CDR3 sequence (DNA): TGTGCCAGCAGTGTTGGGGACTATGGCTACACCTTC.